A single sample is the source of the 7 T cell receptor beta chains below, sequenced in a study of shared clonotypes between healthy human individuals. Some clones are missing from TCRdb's copy, which holds only in-frame ones; the method was immunoSEQ multiplex PCR. Of around 2,000,000 clones listed, less than 95% are singletons. CD8 cells classed as naive were CD45RO-negative and positively selected for CCR7, excluding terminally differentiated effector memory CD45RA+ cells. What was sequenced was naive CD8+ T cells sorted from blood. The source of these receptors is a man between 18 and 29 years old in good health.

This clone has just one count. Additional DNA sequences in this sample encode the identical CDR3. The V and J genes are TRBV6-6 and TRBJ2-7, with 8 bases lining up with TRBD1. From germline, CDR1 is MNHNY and CDR2 SVGAGI (reference sequence). The J segment lost 5 bases and the V segment lost 0 bases, leaving 0 bases of the junction unmatched. The CDR3 is made up of 13 amino acids. CDR3 in amino acids: CASSYSTGDEQYF. CDR3 DNA: TGTGCCAGCAGTTACTCGACAGGGGACGAGCAGTACTTC.

This clone was detected once. The rearrangement links TRBV5-6 to TRBJ1-5; TRBD1 is a possible D gene (5 bases). CDR1 and CDR2 from the germline V gene are SGHDT and YYEEEE. The V end was cut by 5 bases, the J end by 0 bases, with 12 bases between. The CDR3 has 15 amino acids. In DNA form, the CDR3 reads TGTGCCAGCAGTTATGCGGGGGATAGCAATCAGCCCCAGCATTTT. Translated, it gives CASSYAGDSNQPQHF.

The J gene is TRBJ2-7, the V gene TRBV13; 10 bases map to TRBD2. Germline lookup yields CDR1 PRHDT and CDR2 FYEKMQ (reference sequence). The CDR3 is 16 residues long. The junction had 7 bases not matched to a gene; V was cut back by 5 bases and J by 0 bases. CDR3: CASSIQEREGSYEQYF. In DNA, the CDR3 is TGTGCCAGCAGCATTCAGGAGCGGGAGGGCTCCTACGAGCAGTACTTC.

The rearrangement links TRBV11-2 to TRBJ2-7, with D unclear. This CDR3 comprises 12 residues. The germline V gene has CDR1 SGHAT and CDR2 FQNNGV. V lost 5 bases and J lost 2, with 7 bases in between. CDR3 sequence (DNA): TGTGCCAGCAGCGGAGTCGCCTACGAGCAGTACTTC. It codes for CASSGVAYEQYF.

This clone was found once. The genes are TRBV19 and TRBJ2-1; 8 nucleotides match TRBD2. This CDR3 region has 15 residues. In germline, CDR1 is LNHDA, CDR2 SQIVND (reference sequence). Trimming cost V 4 bases and J 7 bases; bases outside gene matches: 9. The CDR3, as DNA: TGTGCCAGTAGTAGGTTGGGAGCGGGAGAGAATGAGCAGTTCTTC. Translated, it gives CASSRLGAGENEQFF.

The chain has TRBV7-8 and TRBJ2-5; D is unclear. The V gene's germline CDR1 is SGHVS and CDR2 FQNEAQ. This CDR3 region has 13 residues. V shed 3 bases and J shed 5 bases, with 10 bases lying between them. The CDR3: CASSLSLIETQYF. The CDR3 bases are TGTGCCAGCAGCTTGTCGCTTATTGAGACCCAGTACTTC. The whole variable domain, remainder taken from reference TRBV7-8 and TRBJ2-5, is GAGVSQSPRYKVAKRGQDVALRCDPISGHVSLFWYQQALGQGPEFLTYFQNEAQLDKSGLPSDRFFAERPEGSVSTLKIQRTQQEDSAVYLCASSLSLIETQYFGPGTRLLVL.

This chain uses TRBV2 with TRBJ2-1; 7 nucleotides agree with TRBD2. Germline-derived CDR1 and CDR2 are SNHLY and FYNNEI. V dropped 10 bases and J dropped 0; count of bases not matched to a gene: 6. This CDR3 region has 14 residues. The DNA of the CDR3 is TGTGCCATCAGCGGGGAAAGCTCCTACAATGAGCAGTTCTTC. This sequence encodes CAISGESSYNEQFF.